This TCR beta chain was profiled in a study of T cell changes during pregnancy in multiple sclerosis (dated by TCRdb to between 2018 and 2021). Background for the entire study: The study examined how the T cell repertoire changed over the course of pregnancy in women with multiple sclerosis.

Turning to this clone: Its recognized antigen is unknown. The input lacks base qualities; no much larger clone sits a single base away.

The method behind the library was the immunoSEQ multiplex PCR assay. Here the immuneACCESS table is served through TCRdb, limited to in-frame sequences with V and J called. Missing clones are a known gap in these copies; in checked studies unresolved V genes cover under half, and the rest lacks a known reason. The sample records under 55,000 clones, roughly 93% of which are singletons. Around 1.9% of the sample lies in the top ten. Germline trimming amounts to 10 bases on V and 1 base on J, with 11 as the count of junction bases outside the gene matches. Its CDR3 holds 16 amino acids, cysteine through phenylalanine. Only the CDR3 region is kept as DNA, spanning 48 bases read in frame from base 1. Based on the germline V gene, the CDR1 and CDR2 sequences are MDHEN and SYDVKM.

The chain was built from TRBV28 and TRBJ2-1; TRBD2 fits 9 bases in the junction. The sequence derives from a female donor with multiple sclerosis, enrolled in a pregnancy study. Here the sequenced sample was peripheral blood, taken in the second trimester of pregnancy. The base sequence is TGTGCCATCCTGGGCCTCGCGGGAGGGTCCTACAATGAGCAGTTCTTC. Its protein product is CAILGLAGGSYNEQFF.